This TCR beta chain originates from a study of cytomegalovirus exposure and HLA in healthy donors. Details on this clone: Antigen: not known.

Study-wide results and caveats: Most TCRs appeared rarely, but some public TCRs recurred in many donors. For most TCR beta V segments, an earlier analysis put the productive rate at about 87% or about 30% of the time.

The CDR3 runs to 10 residues. CDR1 is DFQATT and CDR2 is SNEGSKA in the germline V gene (reference sequence). The PCR was carried out with 60 Vbeta primers and 13 Jbeta primers. Profiling relied on immunoSEQ multiplex PCR, and the TCRdb table lists in-frame clones only, not all of them. The repertoire consists of approximately 100,000 clones, with around 80% occurring once and the leading ten covering roughly 1.7%. The source is a woman aged 40 to 50 in good health and CMV-seronegative. The sample consisted of PBMCs. This chain joins TRBV20-1 and TRBJ1-1; D is possibly TRBD1 (6 bases). CDR3 in amino acids: CRGATSVAFF. The CDR3 nucleotides are TGCAGGGGGGCCACGTCCGTAGCTTTCTTT.